This TCR beta chain originates from a study of molecular identifiers for immune sequencing clone quantification. Study information: Sequencing covered four of five parts into which replicate RNA from about 20,000 or 100,000 naive CD8 cells was split.

By its share, this clonotype is medium-sized. The target antigen is unknown. The CDR3 consists of 14 residues. V lost 4 bases and J 8 bases, leaving 17 bases between the germline ends. Germline CDR1 SEHNR, CDR2 FQNEAQ (reference sequence). With listed TCR primers and previously described methods, bulk TCR libraries were prepared. TCRdb processed the PCR reads anew with MiXCR; each CDR3 protein has one entry. This sample has over 8,000 distinct CDR3 sequences, with roughly 19% found just once. Study-level results: Clones above 20 RNA copies held over 98% of effector molecules, under 1% in naive cells.

The chain carries TRBV7-9 and TRBJ1-1, with D tentatively TRBD1 (5 bases). Sequencing was done on a sample of naive CD8+ T cells from blood, with Jurkat cell RNA spiked in. Subset given: FACS-sorted CD8+CD4-CCR7+CD45RA+ naive T cells. The sequence was obtained from a human donor in good health. Some libraries in this study had Jurkat cell RNA spiked in. The CDR3 region has the DNA TGTGCCAGCAGCTGGGACTTCGGACCGCCGGAAGCTTTCTTT. Amino acid sequence: CASSWDFGPPEAFF. Complete variable domain (other parts from reference TRBV7-9 and TRBJ1-1): DTGVSQNPRHKITKRGQNVTFRCDPISEHNRLYWYRQTLGQGPEFLTYFQNEAQLEKSRLLSDRFSAERPKGSFSTLEIQRTEQGDSAMYLCASSWDFGPPEAFFGQGTRLTVV.